The clone carrying this T cell receptor beta chain was seen just once. The data were taken from a study of blood T cell repertoires in COVID-19. Across the study: The United States, Italy and Spain provided the acute and convalescent COVID-19 samples. The analysed material was cDNA or gDNA that came from T cells, B-cell-depleted T cells, or PBMCs.

How the authors handled the data: Amplifying reference gene primers gave estimates of nucleated cell counts. Here immunoSEQ multiplex PCR was the method, and the copy in TCRdb shows in-frame clones only, minus some. D and trimming were read from the DNA, whereas the V and J calls and clone size are those reported in that table. The sample lists some 230,000 clones, 80% to 90% seen once, with roughly 5.3% in the top ten. This CDR3 is 15 amino acids long. The germline V gene encodes CDR1 MNHEY and CDR2 SVGAGI. Trimming left V 6 bases short and J 4 bases short, with 17 bases between. This TCR derives from a woman aged 55-69 years who had recovered from COVID-19. The sequenced sample consisted of peripheral blood. The V call is TRBV6-5, the J call TRBJ2-3; a possible D gene is TRBD1 (6 bases). CDR3 in DNA: TGTGCCAGCAGCCCGGGACAAACGTTGGCAGATACGCAGTATTTT. Amino acids: CASSPGQTLADTQYF.